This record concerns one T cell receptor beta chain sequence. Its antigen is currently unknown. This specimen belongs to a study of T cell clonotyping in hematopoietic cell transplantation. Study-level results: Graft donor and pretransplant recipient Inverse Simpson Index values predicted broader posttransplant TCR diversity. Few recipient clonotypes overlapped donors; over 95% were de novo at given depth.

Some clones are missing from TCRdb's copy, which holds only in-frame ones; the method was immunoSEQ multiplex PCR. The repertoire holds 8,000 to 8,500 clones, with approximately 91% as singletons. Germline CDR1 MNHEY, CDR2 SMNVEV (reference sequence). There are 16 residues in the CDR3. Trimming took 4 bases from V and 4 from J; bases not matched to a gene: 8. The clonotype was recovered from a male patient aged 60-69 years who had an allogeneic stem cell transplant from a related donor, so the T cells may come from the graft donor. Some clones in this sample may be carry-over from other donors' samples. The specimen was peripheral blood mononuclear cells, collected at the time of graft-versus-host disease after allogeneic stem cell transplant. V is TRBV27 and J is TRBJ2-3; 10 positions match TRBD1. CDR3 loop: CASSSLTGGIPDTQYF. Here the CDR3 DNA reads TGTGCCAGCAGTTCCTTGACAGGGGGCATCCCAGATACGCAGTATTTT.